The text below deals with one T cell receptor (beta chain). Its target is not known. This table comes from immunoSEQ multiplex PCR, and its TCRdb copy is limited to in-frame clones, with some not included. The sample consists of around 240,000 clones, around 87% of them appearing once. The data were taken from a study of Ad26.COV2.S vaccination and SARS-CoV-2 variants. Study conclusions and caveats: Considerable breadth of spike-specific CD8+ and CD4+ T cell responses has reportedly been documented following vaccination. Compared with placebo recipients, vaccine recipients had higher spike-specific TCR breadth.

Described treatment: some 20 received Ad26.COV2.S at low or high dose, single or two shots; 5 received placebo; per-sample allocation not given. Sampling took place 63 days after the first vaccine or placebo injection. Germline V gives CDR1 ENHRY, CDR2 SYGVKD. The CDR3 has 15 amino acids. Trimming took off 3 bases at V and 0 bases at J, with 9 bases between the two ends. The source is a person between 18 and 60 years old who received the Ad26.COV2.S COVID-19 vaccine or a placebo. This chain joins TRBV10-3 and TRBJ2-1; D remains unclear. The source was peripheral blood, collected in a trial of Ad26.COV2.S vaccine versus placebo. The CDR3 bases are TGTGCCATCAGTGACGGGTTGGGCTCCTACAATGAGCAGTTCTTC. This sequence encodes CAISDGLGSYNEQFF.